The present T cell receptor (beta chain) was sequenced within a study of identical twins. Points from the study as a whole: Cross-sectional statistical analysis, not tracking of the same donors, underpinned the conclusions.

Healthy Caucasians alone served as donors. TCRdb itself ran the 5' RACE reads through MiXCR, one entry per CDR3 protein. This sample has 350,000 to 600,000 distinct CDR3 sequences, with 14% found just once. Concerning this clonotype: The antigen remains unidentified.

The CDR3 has 16 residues. Germline V gene lookup returns CDR1 LGHDT and CDR2 YNNKEL (reference sequence). Trimming removed 0 bases from V and 2 bases from J, with 13 bases in between. The sample was also reused in another study, on yellow fever vaccine responses in identical twins. Turning to that study: Reports say the vaccine T cell response in twins looked partly convergent and partly personalized.

The J gene is TRBJ1-2, the V gene TRBV3-1; TRBD1 is a possible D gene (5 bases). The sequence was collected from a woman under 30 in good health. Sequences were obtained from CD4+ T cells sorted from blood. CDR3 in amino acids: CASSQDRRGANYGYTF. The CDR3, as DNA: TGTGCCAGCAGCCAAGATCGAAGAGGGGCGAACTATGGCTACACCTTC.